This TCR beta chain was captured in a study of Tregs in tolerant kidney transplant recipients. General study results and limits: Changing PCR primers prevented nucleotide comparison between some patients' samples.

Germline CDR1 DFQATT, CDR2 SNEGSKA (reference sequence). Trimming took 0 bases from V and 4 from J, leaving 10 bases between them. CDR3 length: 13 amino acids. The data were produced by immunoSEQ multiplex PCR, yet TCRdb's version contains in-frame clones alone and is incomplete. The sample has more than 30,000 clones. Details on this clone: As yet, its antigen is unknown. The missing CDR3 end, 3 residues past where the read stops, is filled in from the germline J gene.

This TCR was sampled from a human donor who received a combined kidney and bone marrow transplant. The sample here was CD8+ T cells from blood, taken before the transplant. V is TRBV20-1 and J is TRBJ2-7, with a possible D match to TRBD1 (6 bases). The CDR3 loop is CSARDLQGYEQYF. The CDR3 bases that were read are TGCAGTGCTAGAGACCTCCAGGGGTACGAG.